This TCR beta chain was sequenced in a study of blood T cell repertoires in COVID-19. As for the study in general: PBMCs, B-cell-depleted T cells, or T cells provided the cDNA or gDNA that made up the material.

Authors' methods: Nucleated cell counts were estimated from reference gene primer amplification. TCRdb's copy holds only in-frame clones and misses some; the assay was immunoSEQ multiplex PCR. That table is the source of V, J and clone size, and D and trimming were worked out from the DNA. The sample contains 250,000 to 300,000 clones, around nine tenths of which appear only once. Germline CDR1 reads KGHDR; CDR2 reads SFDVKD. The CDR3 contains 17 residues. J gave up 4 bases and V 7 bases, and 13 bases lay outside the gene matches. The cohort comprised adults aged 18 to 89 years residing in under 30 US areas. Participants' reported clinical history set cohort assignment.

This TCR was recovered from a woman aged 25-40 years who had recovered from COVID-19. V is TRBV24-1 and J is TRBJ2-7; 12 positions match TRBD1. Sequencing used PBMCs or T cells enriched from blood (not recorded which). CDR3: CATRMIRPGQGAYEQYF. As DNA, the CDR3 is TGTGCCACCAGGATGATCCGTCCGGGACAGGGGGCTTACGAGCAGTACTTC.